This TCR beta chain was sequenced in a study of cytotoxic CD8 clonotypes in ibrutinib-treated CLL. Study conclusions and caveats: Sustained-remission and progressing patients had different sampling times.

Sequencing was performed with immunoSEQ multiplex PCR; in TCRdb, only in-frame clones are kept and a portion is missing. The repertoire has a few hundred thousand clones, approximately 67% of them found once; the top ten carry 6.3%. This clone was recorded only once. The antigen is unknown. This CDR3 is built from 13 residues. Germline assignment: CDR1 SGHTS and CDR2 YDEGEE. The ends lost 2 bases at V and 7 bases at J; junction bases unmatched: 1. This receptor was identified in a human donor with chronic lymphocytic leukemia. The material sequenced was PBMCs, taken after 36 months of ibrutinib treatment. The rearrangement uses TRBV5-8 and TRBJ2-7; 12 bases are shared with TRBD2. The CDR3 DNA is TGTGCCAGCAGCTTCGGACTAGCGGGGGAGCAGTACTTC. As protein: CASSFGLAGEQYF. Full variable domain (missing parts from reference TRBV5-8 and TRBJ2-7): EAGVTQSPTHLIKTRGQQATLRCSPISGHTSVYWYQQALGLGLQFLLWYDEGEERNRGNFPPRFSGRQFPNYSSELNVNALELEDSALYLCASSFGLAGEQYFGPGTRLTVT.